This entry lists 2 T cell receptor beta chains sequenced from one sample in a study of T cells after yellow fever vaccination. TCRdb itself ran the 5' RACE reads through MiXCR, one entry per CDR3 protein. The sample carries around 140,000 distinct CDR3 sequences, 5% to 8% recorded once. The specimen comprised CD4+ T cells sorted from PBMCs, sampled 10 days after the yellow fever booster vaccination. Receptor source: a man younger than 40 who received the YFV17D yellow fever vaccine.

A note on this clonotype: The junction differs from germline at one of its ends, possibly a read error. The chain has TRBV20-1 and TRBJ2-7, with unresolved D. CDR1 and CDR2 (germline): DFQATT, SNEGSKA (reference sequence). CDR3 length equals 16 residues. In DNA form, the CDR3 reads TGCTGTGCTAGAGATCGGTTTTGGGGTACCTCTTACGAGCAGTACTTC. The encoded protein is CCARDRFWGTSYEQYF.

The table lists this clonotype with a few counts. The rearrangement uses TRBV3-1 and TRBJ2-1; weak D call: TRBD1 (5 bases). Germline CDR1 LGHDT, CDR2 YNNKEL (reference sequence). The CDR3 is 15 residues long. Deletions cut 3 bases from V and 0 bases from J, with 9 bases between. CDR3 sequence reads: CASSHRGSSYNEQFF. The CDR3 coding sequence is TGTGCCAGCAGCCATAGGGGTAGCTCCTACAATGAGCAGTTCTTC.